The TCR beta chain under discussion was sequenced for a study of T cell changes during pregnancy in multiple sclerosis. TCRdb's copy holds only in-frame clones and misses some; the assay was immunoSEQ multiplex PCR. The data hold roughly 49,000 clones, with 90% observed a single time. The CDR3 has 15 residues. The V gene lost 6 bases and the J gene lost 4 bases, with 18 bases spanning the gap. The germline CDR1 and CDR2 sequences are MNHEY and SMNVEV (reference sequence). The chain couples TRBV27 to TRBJ1-2, with a tentative D call TRBD1 (6 bases). Sequenced here: peripheral blood, sampled in the first trimester of pregnancy. This sequence originates from a female donor in good health, enrolled as a control in a pregnancy study. CDR3 in amino acids: CASRGDTRRGYGYTF. CDR3 DNA: TGTGCCAGCAGGGGGGACACTCGGAGAGGCTATGGCTACACCTTC.